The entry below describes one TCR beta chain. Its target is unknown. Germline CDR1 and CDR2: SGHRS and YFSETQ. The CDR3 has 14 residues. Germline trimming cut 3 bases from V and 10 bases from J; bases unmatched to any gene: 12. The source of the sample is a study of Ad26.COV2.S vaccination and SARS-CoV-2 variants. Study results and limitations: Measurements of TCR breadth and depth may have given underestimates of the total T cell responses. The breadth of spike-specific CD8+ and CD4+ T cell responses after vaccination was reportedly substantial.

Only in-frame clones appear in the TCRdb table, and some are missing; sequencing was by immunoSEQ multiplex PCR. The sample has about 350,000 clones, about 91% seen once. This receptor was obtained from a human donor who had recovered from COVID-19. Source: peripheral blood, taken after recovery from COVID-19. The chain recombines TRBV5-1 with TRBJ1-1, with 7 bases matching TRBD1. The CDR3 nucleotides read TGCGCCAGCAGCTCAACCACTAGACAGGGCGGAGCTTTCTTT. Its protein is CASSSTTRQGGAFF.